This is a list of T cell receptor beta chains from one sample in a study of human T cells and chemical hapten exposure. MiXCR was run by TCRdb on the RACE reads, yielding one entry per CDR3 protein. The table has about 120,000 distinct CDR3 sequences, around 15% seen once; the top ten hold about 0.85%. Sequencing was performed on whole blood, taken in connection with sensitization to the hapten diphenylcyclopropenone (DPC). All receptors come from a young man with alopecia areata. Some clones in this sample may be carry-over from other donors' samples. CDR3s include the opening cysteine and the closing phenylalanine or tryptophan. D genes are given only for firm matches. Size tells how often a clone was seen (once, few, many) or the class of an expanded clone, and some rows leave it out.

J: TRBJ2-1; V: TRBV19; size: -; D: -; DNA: TGTGCCAGTAGTGGGAGGCCATACGTCGATGAGCAGTTCTTC; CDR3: CASSGRPYVDEQFF
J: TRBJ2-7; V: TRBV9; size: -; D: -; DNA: TGTGCCAGCAGCCCCCAGGGGTCCTCCTACGAGCAGTACTTC; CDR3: CASSPQGSSYEQYF
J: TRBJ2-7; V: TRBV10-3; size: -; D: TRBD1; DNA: TGTGCCATCAGCCGGACAGGCCCCCTGTTCGAGCAGTACTTC; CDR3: CAISRTGPLFEQYF
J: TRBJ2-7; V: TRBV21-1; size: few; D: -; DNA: TGTGCCAGCGAAGGGGTCAACGAGCAGTACTTC; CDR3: CASEGVNEQYF
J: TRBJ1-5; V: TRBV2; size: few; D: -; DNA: TGTGCCAGCAGTGACTTGAACCCGGGGTTTCAGCCCCAGCATTTT; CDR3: CASSDLNPGFQPQHF
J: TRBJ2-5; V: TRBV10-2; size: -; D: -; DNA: TGCGCCAGCACCGGGGAGGAGACCCAGTACTTC; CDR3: CASTGEETQYF
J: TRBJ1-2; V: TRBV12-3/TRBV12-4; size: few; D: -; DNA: TGTGCCAGCAGTTTGTCCAGGGGAAATGGCTACACCTTC; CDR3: CASSLSRGNGYTF
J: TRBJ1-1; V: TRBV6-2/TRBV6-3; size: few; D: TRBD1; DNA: TGTGCCAGCAGCCCCACGAGGGCAGGGGGCCTATCTGAAGCTTTCTTT; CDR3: CASSPTRAGGLSEAFF
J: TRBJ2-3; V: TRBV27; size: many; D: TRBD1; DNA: TGTGCCAGCAGTTTATTTTCGGGGACAGACAGCACAGATACGCAGTATTTT; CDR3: CASSLFSGTDSTDTQYF
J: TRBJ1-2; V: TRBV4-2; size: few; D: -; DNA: TGTGCCAGCAGCCAAGAACGTAGTAATCCTAACTATGGCTACACCTTC; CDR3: CASSQERSNPNYGYTF
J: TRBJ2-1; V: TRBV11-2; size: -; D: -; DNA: TGTGCCAGCAGCTTAGATCGGGGCAGTGAGCAGTTCTTC; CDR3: CASSLDRGSEQFF
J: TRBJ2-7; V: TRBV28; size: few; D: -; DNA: TGTGCCAGCATCCCCCTTGGGGGCGCGTACGAGCAGTACTTC; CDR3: CASIPLGGAYEQYF
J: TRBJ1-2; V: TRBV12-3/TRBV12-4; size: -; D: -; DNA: TGTGCCAGCAGTTTGGCTCACCCCGGGGTGGGCTATGGCTACACCTTC; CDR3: CASSLAHPGVGYGYTF
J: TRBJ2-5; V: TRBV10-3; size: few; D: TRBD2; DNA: TGTGCCATCAGTGACCTACTAGCGGGGAACCAAGAGACCCAGTACTTC; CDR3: CAISDLLAGNQETQYF
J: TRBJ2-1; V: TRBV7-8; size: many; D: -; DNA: TGTGCCAGCAGCTTACTGCGCTTGGGAAATGAGCAGTTCTTC; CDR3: CASSLLRLGNEQFF
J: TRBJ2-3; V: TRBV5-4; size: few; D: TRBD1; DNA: TGTGCCAGCAGCCGATACCGACAGGGCGGCACAGATACGCAGTATTTT; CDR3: CASSRYRQGGTDTQYF
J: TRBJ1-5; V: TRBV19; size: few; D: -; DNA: TGTGCCAGTATGTCGAGGGGAAAGAGCAATCAGCCCCAGCATTTT; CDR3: CASMSRGKSNQPQHF
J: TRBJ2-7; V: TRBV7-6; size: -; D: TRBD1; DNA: TGTGCCAGCAGCCTCCAATCCGGGACAGGGACCATCTACGAGCAGTACTTC; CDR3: CASSLQSGTGTIYEQYF
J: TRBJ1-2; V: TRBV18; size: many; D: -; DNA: TGTGCCAGCTCACGAGAGCGGGACCCACTCTATGGCTACACCTTC; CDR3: CASSRERDPLYGYTF
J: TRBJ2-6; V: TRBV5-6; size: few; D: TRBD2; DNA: TGTGCCAGCAGCTTAGCGGGGCACGGGGCCAACGTCCTGACTTTC; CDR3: CASSLAGHGANVLTF
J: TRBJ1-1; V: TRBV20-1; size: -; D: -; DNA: TGCAGTGCTAGAGAATGGCAGGGAAACACTGAAGCTTTCTTT; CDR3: CSAREWQGNTEAFF
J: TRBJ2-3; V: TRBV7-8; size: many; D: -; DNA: TGTGCCAGCAGCTCCCGATCAGCAGATACGCAGTATTTT; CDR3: CASSSRSADTQYF
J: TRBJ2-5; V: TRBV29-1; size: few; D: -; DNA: TGCAGCGTTGGGGGTGGCGGAGCCATCCAAGAGACCCAGTACTTC; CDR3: CSVGGGGAIQETQYF
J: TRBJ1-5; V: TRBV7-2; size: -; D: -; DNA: TGTGCCAGCCATCAAGGGCCGAATCAGCCCCAGCATTTT; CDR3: CASHQGPNQPQHF
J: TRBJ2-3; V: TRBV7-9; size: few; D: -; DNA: TGTGCCAGCAGCTTAGCAGAGGTAGCGTACCCCACAGATACGCAGTATTTT; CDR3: CASSLAEVAYPTDTQYF
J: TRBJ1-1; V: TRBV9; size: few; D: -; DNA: TGTGCCAGCAGCCCCGGCCACACTGAAGCTTTCTTT; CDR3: CASSPGHTEAFF
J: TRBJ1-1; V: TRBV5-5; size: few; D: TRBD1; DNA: TGTGCCAGCAGCCCACCGACAGGGTATTTGGCTGAAGCTTTCTTT; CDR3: CASSPPTGYLAEAFF
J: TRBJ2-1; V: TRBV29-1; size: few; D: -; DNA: TGCAGCGGGGGTCAGGACAGCTACAATGAGCAGTTCTTC; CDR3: CSGGQDSYNEQFF
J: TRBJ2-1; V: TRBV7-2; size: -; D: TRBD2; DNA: TGTGCCAGCAGCCCCCTCGGGGTAGCGGGGAGTGACTACAATGAGCAGTTCTTC; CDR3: CASSPLGVAGSDYNEQFF
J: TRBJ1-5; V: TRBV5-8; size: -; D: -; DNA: TGTGCCAGCAGCTTGGGGGTTTTGAGCAATCAGCCCCAGCATTTT; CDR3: CASSLGVLSNQPQHF
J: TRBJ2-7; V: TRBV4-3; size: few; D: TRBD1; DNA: TGCGCCAGCAGCCAAGGTCGGGACAGTTACATCTACGAGCAGTACTTC; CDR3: CASSQGRDSYIYEQYF
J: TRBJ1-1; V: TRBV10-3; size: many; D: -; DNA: TGTGCCAGCCGGTCGGGGCTAGGGGACACTGAAGCTTTCTTT; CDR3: CASRSGLGDTEAFF
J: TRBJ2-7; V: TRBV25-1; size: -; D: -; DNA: TGTGCCAGCAGTTACGGGATTTCCTACGAGCAGTACTTC; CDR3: CASSYGISYEQYF
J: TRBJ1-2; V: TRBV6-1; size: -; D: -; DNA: TGTGCCAGCAGACCCCGAGATGACAGGCAGGATACTAACTATGGCTACACCTTC; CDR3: CASRPRDDRQDTNYGYTF
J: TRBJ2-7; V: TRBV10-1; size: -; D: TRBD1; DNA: TGCGCCAGCAGCGGACAGGGTTCCTACGAGCAGTACTTC; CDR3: CASSGQGSYEQYF
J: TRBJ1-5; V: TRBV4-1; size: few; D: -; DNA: TGCGCCAGCAGCCAGCTAGGGGGTAATCAGCCCCAGCATTTT; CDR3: CASSQLGGNQPQHF
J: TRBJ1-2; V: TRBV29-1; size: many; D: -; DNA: TGCAGCGAGAGGGGGAGCTATGGCTACACCTTC; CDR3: CSERGSYGYTF
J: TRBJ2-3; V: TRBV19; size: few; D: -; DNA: TGTGCCAGTAGTATCGGGGATACGCAGTATTTT; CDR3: CASSIGDTQYF
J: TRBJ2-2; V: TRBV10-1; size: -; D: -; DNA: TGCGCCAGCAGTTTATCGGGGATGAACACCGGGGAGCTGTTTTTT; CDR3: CASSLSGMNTGELFF
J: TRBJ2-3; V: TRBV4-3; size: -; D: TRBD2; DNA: TGCGCCAGCAGCCAAGATAGATCCCGGACTAGGGGCACAGATACGCAGTATTTT; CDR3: CASSQDRSRTRGTDTQYF
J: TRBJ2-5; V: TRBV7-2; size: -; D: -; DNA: TGTGCCAGCAGCTTAGGAAGGACAGTCTTTTCGCAAGAGACCCAGTACTTC; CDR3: CASSLGRTVFSQETQYF
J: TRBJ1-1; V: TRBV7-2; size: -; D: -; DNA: TGTGCCAGCAGCTCTGACGGCAACACTGAAGCTTTCTTT; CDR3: CASSSDGNTEAFF
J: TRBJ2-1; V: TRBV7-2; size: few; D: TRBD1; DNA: TGTGCCAGCAGCATTAAAGGGACAGCAAAAGGTGAGCAGTTCTTC; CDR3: CASSIKGTAKGEQFF
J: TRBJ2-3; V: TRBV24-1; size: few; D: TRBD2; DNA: TGTGCCACCAGTGATTGGACTAGCGGGAGCACAGATACGCAGTATTTT; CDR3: CATSDWTSGSTDTQYF
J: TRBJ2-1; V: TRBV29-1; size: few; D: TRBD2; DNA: TGCAGCGTTGCTAGCGGGGGGGATAATGAGCAGTTCTTC; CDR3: CSVASGGDNEQFF
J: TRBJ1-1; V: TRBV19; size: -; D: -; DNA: TGTGCCAGTAGTACCCTTGCGGGCACTGAAGCTTTCTTT; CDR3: CASSTLAGTEAFF
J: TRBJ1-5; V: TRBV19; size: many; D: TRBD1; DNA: TGTGCCAGTAGCCTCACTGACAGGGATGAAAATCAGCCCCAGCATTTT; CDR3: CASSLTDRDENQPQHF
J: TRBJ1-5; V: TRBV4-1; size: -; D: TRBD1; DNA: TGCGCCAGCAGCCAGTCAGGGGGCATTCCGGAGCCCCAGCATTTT; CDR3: CASSQSGGIPEPQHF
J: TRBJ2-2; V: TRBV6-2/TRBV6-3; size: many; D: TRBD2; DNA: TGTGCCAGCAACCCTGGGACTAGCGGTAACGGGGAGCTGTTTTTT; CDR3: CASNPGTSGNGELFF
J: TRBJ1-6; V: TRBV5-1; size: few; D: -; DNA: TGCGCCAGCAGCTTGGGTGCTGGGTCCTCTTCACCCCTCCACTTT; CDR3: CASSLGAGSSSPLHF
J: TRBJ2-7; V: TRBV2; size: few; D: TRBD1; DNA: TGTGCCAGCAGTGTCTCAAAGACAGGGTCGATCTACGAGCAGTACTTC; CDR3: CASSVSKTGSIYEQYF
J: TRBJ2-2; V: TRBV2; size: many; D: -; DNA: TGTGCCAGCAGGGAAAGCTTCCGGAACACCGGGGAGCTGTTTTTT; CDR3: CASRESFRNTGELFF